The 10 T cell receptor beta chains below were found in one sample sequenced in a study of T cell repertoires in cytomegalovirus infection. TCRdb used MiXCR to reprocess the reads, holding one entry per CDR3 protein. The sample includes roughly 630,000 distinct CDR3 sequences, roughly a quarter of them seen just once. The sequencing input was CD8+ T cells from PBMCs. The receptors were gathered from a human donor in good health (CMV status not recorded). Some clones in this sample may be carry-over from other donors' samples.

This clonotype has more than one count but fewer than ten. V gene TRBV14 combines with J gene TRBJ2-6, with 11 nucleotides matching TRBD1. The trim removed 5 bases at V and 3 bases at J, leaving 9 bases unmatched. The germline CDR1 and CDR2 sequences are SGHDN and FVKESK. The CDR3 totals 18 residues. CDR3 bases: TGTGCCAGCAGCTCTGTTGGACAGGGGGCGCTTGGGGCCAACGTCCTGACTTTC. Amino acid sequence: CASSSVGQGALGANVLTF.

This clonotype was detected many times. The chain combines TRBV7-2 with TRBJ2-7; D perhaps matches TRBD1 (6 bases). The CDR3 is 13 amino acids. Germline CDR1 SGHTA, CDR2 FQGNSA. The ends were cut back, 3 bases at V and 4 bases at J, with 10 bases in the middle. This chain's CDR3 is CASSFSDRYEQYV. The CDR3 nucleotides read TGTGCCAGCAGCTTTTCGGACAGATACGAGCAGTACGTC.

The chain joins TRBV5-1 to TRBJ1-1, with no clear D. Between the trimmed V and J ends, which lost 3 bases and 1 base, there was a span of 22 bases. CDR1 is SGHRS and CDR2 is YFSETQ in the germline V gene. The CDR3 has 18 amino acids. The CDR3 DNA follows: TGCGCCAGCAGCTCGAACCAGGTACAGTATCCCGGGAACACTGAAGCTTTCTTT. Translating gives CASSSNQVQYPGNTEAFF.

This clonotype occurred a few times. The chain joins TRBV7-2 to TRBJ2-5; D not certain. CDR1 is SGHTA, CDR2 FQGNSA, per germline. This CDR3 is built from 16 residues. The V end lost 3 bases, the J end lost 3 bases, and 17 bases lay between the germline ends. CDR3 nucleotides: TGTGCCAGCAGCTTTCCGAAGCATCGAAAGGAAGAGACCCAGTACTTC. As protein: CASSFPKHRKEETQYF.

Of note for this clonotype: This may arise from a read error, as a much more abundant clone is one base away. The chain recombines TRBV7-3 with TRBJ2-1, with a weak D call TRBD2 (6 bases). This CDR3 spans 15 amino acids. Germline V gene data show CDR1 as SGHTA and CDR2 as FQGTGA. The CDR3 here is CASSLSGETYNDQFF. The CDR3 bases are TGTGCCAGCAGCTTAAGCGGGGAAACCTACAATGATCAGTTCTTC.

The chain employs TRBV28 and TRBJ2-7; 7 bases match TRBD1. CDR3 length: 14 residues. Germline V gene data show CDR1 as MDHEN and CDR2 as SYDVKM. V dropped 6 bases and J dropped 3; count of bases not matched to a gene: 8. The CDR3 region has the DNA TGTGCCAGCAGGTCAGGGACAGCGGACTACGAGCAGTACTTC. Protein: CASRSGTADYEQYF.

The chain couples TRBV6-2 or TRBV6-3 to TRBJ2-1; D remains unclear. CDR3 size: 12 residues. CDR1 is MNHEY and CDR2 is SVGEGT in the germline V gene. Trimming cost V 6 bases and J 6 bases, with 9 bases left between them. The CDR3 loop reads CASRPDFNEQFF. In nucleotides, the CDR3 is TGTGCCAGCAGACCCGACTTCAATGAGCAGTTCTTC.

On this clonotype itself: A much larger clone is a single base away; this may be a read error. The CDR3 does not close with the conserved phenylalanine or tryptophan, likely indicating a read error. The chain carries TRBV27 and TRBJ2-3; 10 bases fit TRBD2. The germline V gene has CDR1 MNHEY and CDR2 SMNVEV (reference sequence). Unmatched junction bases numbered 7, after V lost 6 bases and J lost 4 bases. This CDR3 region has 15 residues. CDR3 in amino acids: CASRLAGTPADTQYS. The CDR3 bases are TGTGCCAGCAGACTAGCGGGGACGCCCGCAGATACGCAGTATTCT.

Only a few counts were recorded for this clonotype. The chain employs TRBV7-9 and TRBJ1-5; D is uncertain. The CDR3 contains 15 residues. CDR1 SEHNR and CDR2 FQNEAQ come from the germline V gene (reference sequence). Trimming shortened V by 4 bases and J by 1 base, and 11 bases separated the two germline ends. The CDR3 bases are TGTGCCAGCAGCTCTTCGGAGAGGAGCAATCAGCCCCAGCATTTT. This encodes CASSSSERSNQPQHF.

In this sample, this clonotype turned up many times. The gene calls are TRBV28 and TRBJ2-7; D uncertain. With 6 bases removed from V and 2 bases from J, the gap between germline ends came to 11 bases. This CDR3 region has 13 residues. CDR1 is MDHEN and CDR2 is SYDVKM in the germline V gene. CDR3 region: CASSRDTTYEQYV. The DNA for the CDR3 is TGTGCCAGCAGCAGAGACACAACCTACGAGCAGTACGTC.